A selection of T cell receptor beta chains follows, all from one sample in a study of blood T cell repertoires in COVID-19. Profiling relied on immunoSEQ multiplex PCR, and the TCRdb table lists in-frame clones only, not all of them. The top ten clones hold approximately 5.5% of a sample with almost 250,000 clones, more than 70% of them seen once. Sequenced material: peripheral blood. These receptor sequences come from a woman aged 80 or over with COVID-19, enrolled during active disease. CDR3s include the opening cysteine and the closing phenylalanine or tryptophan. The D gene is left open where the match is weak. Clone size appears in some rows only: once, few, many, or a class for an expanded clone.

D gene,V gene,J gene,clone size,CDR3 DNA,CDR3 protein
.,TRBV6-2/TRBV6-3,TRBJ2-3,.,TGTGCCAGCAGTTTTAGTGAGGTCGGCACAGATACGCAGTATTTT,CASSFSEVGTDTQYF
TRBD1,TRBV6-5,TRBJ2-2,.,TGTGCCAGCAGTTGGCAGGGGGCGTATGGGGAGCTGTTTTTT,CASSWQGAYGELFF
TRBD1,TRBV5-5,TRBJ1-4,once,TGTGCCAGCAGCTTGGAACCTGGGACAGGGGGTGCAACTAATGAAAAACTGTTTTTT,CASSLEPGTGGATNEKLFF
.,TRBV5-1,TRBJ2-3,.,TGCGCCAGCAGCTGGGCAGGGGTTACTAGCACAGATACGCAGTATTTT,CASSWAGVTSTDTQYF
.,TRBV6-5,TRBJ1-2,few,TGTGCCAGCAGTTCCCAGAGTGGAGGGTTGGGCTACACCTTC,CASSSQSGGLGYTF
TRBD1,TRBV6-6,TRBJ2-1,.,TGTGCCAGCAGCATCTGGACAGGGGGTGTCAATGAGCAGTTCTTC,CASSIWTGGVNEQFF
.,TRBV3-1/TRBV3-2,TRBJ1-1,.,TGTGCCAGCAGCCTTATGACAGGTGCTGAAGCTTTCTTT,CASSLMTGAEAFF
.,TRBV25-1,TRBJ1-4,.,TGTGCCAGCAGTGCCCTGGGAGCGGGTAATGAAAAACTGTTTTTT,CASSALGAGNEKLFF
TRBD1,TRBV10-3,TRBJ2-1,.,TGTGCCAGCAGTCCCGGGACAGGGGAAAATGAGCAGTTCTTC,CASSPGTGENEQFF
.,TRBV24-1,TRBJ2-6,.,TGTGCCGCGGGACCGGCGGGCTCTGGGGCCAACGTCCTGACTTTC,CAAGPAGSGANVLTF
TRBD1,TRBV5-5,TRBJ2-7,.,TGTGCCAGCAGCCGGGACAGGGGCTCCTACGAGCAGTACTTC,CASSRDRGSYEQYF
.,TRBV6-4,TRBJ1-1,.,TGTGCCAGCAGTGCTCGCGGGCAGAACACTGAAGCTTTCTTT,CASSARGQNTEAFF
TRBD1,TRBV28,TRBJ2-5,.,TGTGCCAGCAGTACTTCAGACAGGGTCCAAGAGACCCAGTACTTC,CASSTSDRVQETQYF
.,TRBV6-5,TRBJ1-1,.,TGTGCCAGCACCGAGGGAGGACGTCAGAACACTGAAGCTTTCTTT,CASTEGGRQNTEAFF
TRBD2,TRBV19,TRBJ2-1,.,TGTGCCAGTAGTATGCCGGGGGGGTATCGGGAGCAGTTCTTC,CASSMPGGYREQFF
.,TRBV6-2/TRBV6-3,TRBJ1-3,once,TGTGCCAGCAGTTACGGGCACCTCTCTGGAAACACCATATATTTT,CASSYGHLSGNTIYF
.,TRBV6-4,TRBJ1-1,.,TGTGCCAGCAGTGAGCAGGCGAACACTGAAGCTTTCTTT,CASSEQANTEAFF
TRBD1,TRBV5-1,TRBJ1-2,.,TGCGCCAGCAGCCCGAATCCGGGACAGGCTAACTATGGCTACACCTTC,CASSPNPGQANYGYTF
.,TRBV30,TRBJ1-1,once,TGTGCCTCTCTCGGAGGTTCGAACACTGAAGCTTTCTTT,CASLGGSNTEAFF
.,TRBV19,TRBJ1-3,.,TGTGCCAGTAGCTCAACCGGGCAGGGTACGGGCTCTGGAAACACCATATATTTT,CASSSTGQGTGSGNTIYF
.,TRBV10-2,TRBJ1-1,.,TGCGCCAGCAGTGAGTCGAACACACCAGCTTTCTTT,CASSESNTPAFF